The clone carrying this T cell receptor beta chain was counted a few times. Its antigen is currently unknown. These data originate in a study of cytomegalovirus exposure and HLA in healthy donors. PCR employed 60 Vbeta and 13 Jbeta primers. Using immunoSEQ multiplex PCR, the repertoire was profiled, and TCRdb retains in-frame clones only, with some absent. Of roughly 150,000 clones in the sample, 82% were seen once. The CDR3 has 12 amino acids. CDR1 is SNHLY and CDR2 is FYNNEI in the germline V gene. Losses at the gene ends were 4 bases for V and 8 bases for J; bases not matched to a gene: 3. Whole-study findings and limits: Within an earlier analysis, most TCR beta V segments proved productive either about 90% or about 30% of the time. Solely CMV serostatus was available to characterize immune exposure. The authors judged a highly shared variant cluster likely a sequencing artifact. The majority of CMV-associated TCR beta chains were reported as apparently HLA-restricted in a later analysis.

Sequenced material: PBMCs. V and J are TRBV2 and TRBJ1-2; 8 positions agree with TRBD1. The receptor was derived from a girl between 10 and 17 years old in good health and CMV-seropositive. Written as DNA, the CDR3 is TGTGCCAGCAGTGGCCGGACAGGGGGCTACACCTTC. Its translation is CASSGRTGGYTF.